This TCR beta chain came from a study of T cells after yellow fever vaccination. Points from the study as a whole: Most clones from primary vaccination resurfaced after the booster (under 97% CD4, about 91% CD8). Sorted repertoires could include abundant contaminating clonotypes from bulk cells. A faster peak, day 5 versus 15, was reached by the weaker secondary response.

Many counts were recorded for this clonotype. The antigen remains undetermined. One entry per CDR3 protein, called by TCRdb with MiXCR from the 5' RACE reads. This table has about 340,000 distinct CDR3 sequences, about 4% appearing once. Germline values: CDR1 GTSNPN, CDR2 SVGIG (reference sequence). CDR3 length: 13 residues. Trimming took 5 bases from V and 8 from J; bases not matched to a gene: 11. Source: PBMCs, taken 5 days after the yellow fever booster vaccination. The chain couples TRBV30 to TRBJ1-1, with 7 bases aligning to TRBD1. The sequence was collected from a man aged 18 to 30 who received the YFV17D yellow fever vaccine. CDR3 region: CAWGQALHAEAFF. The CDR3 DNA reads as TGTGCCTGGGGACAGGCCCTACACGCGGAAGCTTTCTTT.